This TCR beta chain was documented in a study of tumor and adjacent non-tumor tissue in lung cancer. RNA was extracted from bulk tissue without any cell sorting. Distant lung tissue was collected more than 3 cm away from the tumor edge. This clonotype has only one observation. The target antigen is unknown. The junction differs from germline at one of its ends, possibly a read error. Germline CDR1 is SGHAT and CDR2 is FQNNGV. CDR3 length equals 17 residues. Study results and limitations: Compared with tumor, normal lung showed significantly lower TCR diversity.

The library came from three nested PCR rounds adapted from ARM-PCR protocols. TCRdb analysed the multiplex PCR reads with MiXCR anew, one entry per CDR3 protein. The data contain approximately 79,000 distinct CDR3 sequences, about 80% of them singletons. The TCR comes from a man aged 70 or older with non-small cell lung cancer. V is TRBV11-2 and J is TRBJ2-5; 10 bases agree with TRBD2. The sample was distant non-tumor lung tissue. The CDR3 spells CGSSLALAGGTQETQYF. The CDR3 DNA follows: TGTGGCAGCAGCTTAGCGTTAGCGGGGGGTACTCAAGAGACACAATACTTC.